A selection of T cell receptor beta chains follows, all from one sample in a study of blood T cell repertoires in COVID-19. Clones were read by immunoSEQ multiplex PCR, and TCRdb kept only the in-frame ones, dropping some. Of about 78,000 clones in the sample, around 77% were seen once. The sample consisted of peripheral blood. The receptors stem from a human donor in a cohort sampled during active COVID-19. CDR3s include the opening cysteine and the closing phenylalanine or tryptophan. A D gene is named only where the DNA matches it firmly. Clone size is stated in some rows and not others, as once, few, many or a class when expanded.

V: TRBV24-1; size: NA; J: TRBJ2-3; D: NA; CDR3: CATSDASSTDTQYF; DNA: TGTGCCACCAGTGATGCCAGTTCCACAGATACGCAGTATTTT
V: TRBV7-8; size: NA; J: TRBJ1-1; D: TRBD1; CDR3: CASSLEGGGEAFF; DNA: TGTGCCAGCAGCTTAGAAGGGGGCGGTGAAGCTTTCTTT
V: TRBV7-8; size: NA; J: TRBJ1-4; D: TRBD1; CDR3: CASSLAPGGHEKLFF; DNA: TGTGCCAGCAGCTTAGCGCCAGGGGGTCATGAAAAACTGTTTTTT
V: TRBV21-1; size: few; J: TRBJ2-7; D: NA; CDR3: CASSKGAILYEQYF; DNA: TGTGCCAGCAGCAAAGGCGCCATCCTCTACGAGCAGTACTTC
V: TRBV20-1; size: NA; J: TRBJ2-3; D: NA; CDR3: CSALSTDTQYF; DNA: TGCAGTGCCCTTAGCACAGATACGCAGTATTTT
V: TRBV28; size: NA; J: TRBJ1-5; D: NA; CDR3: CASSPGRGALQPQHF; DNA: TGTGCCAGCAGCCCGGGGCGGGGGGCACTTCAGCCCCAGCATTTT
V: TRBV5-1; size: NA; J: TRBJ1-3; D: TRBD1; CDR3: CASRETGLSGNTIYF; DNA: TGCGCCAGCAGAGAGACAGGGCTCTCTGGAAACACCATATATTTT
V: TRBV30; size: few; J: TRBJ2-2; D: TRBD2; CDR3: CAWTRGGALTGELFF; DNA: TGTGCCTGGACGCGGGGAGGGGCCCTGACCGGGGAGCTGTTTTTT
V: TRBV6-5; size: NA; J: TRBJ1-5; D: NA; CDR3: CASRQGNQPQHF; DNA: TGTGCCAGCAGACAGGGAAATCAGCCCCAGCATTTT
V: TRBV11-2; size: NA; J: TRBJ2-6; D: TRBD2; CDR3: CASSLLTGGTGANVLTF; DNA: TGTGCCAGCAGCTTATTGACCGGGGGGACTGGGGCCAACGTCCTGACTTTC
V: TRBV7-3; size: NA; J: TRBJ1-2; D: TRBD1; CDR3: CASSFTGGIGYTF; DNA: TGTGCCAGCAGCTTCACAGGGGGGATCGGCTACACCTTC
V: TRBV12-3/TRBV12-4; size: NA; J: TRBJ2-2; D: NA; CDR3: CASSLGVTGELFF; DNA: TGTGCCAGCAGTTTAGGAGTCACCGGGGAGCTGTTTTTT
V: TRBV5-1; size: NA; J: TRBJ1-2; D: NA; CDR3: CASGGDPGVYGYTF; DNA: TGCGCCAGCGGAGGGGACCCGGGGGTTTATGGCTACACCTTC
V: TRBV11-3; size: NA; J: TRBJ2-1; D: NA; CDR3: CASSSQGGGEQFF; DNA: TGTGCCAGCAGCTCCCAGGGAGGAGGGGAGCAGTTCTTC
V: TRBV2; size: NA; J: TRBJ2-7; D: TRBD2; CDR3: CASRKTTSGAPYEQYF; DNA: TGTGCCAGCAGGAAAACGACTAGCGGGGCACCTTACGAGCAGTACTTC
V: TRBV5-1; size: NA; J: TRBJ1-6; D: NA; CDR3: CASSLEGNNSPLHF; DNA: TGCGCCAGCAGCTTGGAGGGGAATAATTCACCCCTCCACTTT
V: TRBV12-5; size: once; J: TRBJ1-5; D: TRBD1; CDR3: CASAPGGGQGNQPQHF; DNA: TGTGCTAGTGCCCCAGGGGGCGGACAGGGGAATCAGCCCCAGCATTTT
V: TRBV7-9; size: NA; J: TRBJ2-2; D: TRBD2; CDR3: CASSYGGYTGELFF; DNA: TGTGCCAGCAGCTACGGGGGGTACACCGGGGAGCTGTTTTTT
V: TRBV23-1; size: NA; J: TRBJ1-5; D: TRBD1; CDR3: CASSQFRDRGNQPQHF; DNA: TGCGCCAGCAGTCAATTTCGAGACAGGGGTAATCAGCCCCAGCATTTT
V: TRBV10-1; size: once; J: TRBJ1-1; D: NA; CDR3: CASSESGVNTEAFF; DNA: TGCGCCAGCAGTGAATCCGGGGTGAACACTGAAGCTTTCTTT
V: TRBV4-3; size: NA; J: TRBJ1-4; D: NA; CDR3: CASSQRIGREKLFF; DNA: TGCGCCAGCAGCCAACGGATAGGGAGGGAAAAACTGTTTTTT
V: TRBV24-1; size: once; J: TRBJ2-7; D: TRBD1; CDR3: CATSDFKDREALYEQYF; DNA: TGTGCCACCAGTGATTTTAAGGACAGGGAGGCCCTCTACGAGCAGTACTTC
V: TRBV14; size: once; J: TRBJ1-2; D: TRBD1; CDR3: CASSRRWDSYGYTF; DNA: TGTGCCAGCAGCCGCCGTTGGGACAGCTATGGCTACACCTTC
V: TRBV6-5; size: once; J: TRBJ2-7; D: NA; CDR3: CASSPRGVSYEQYF; DNA: TGTGCCAGCAGCCCCCGCGGGGTATCCTACGAGCAGTACTTC
V: TRBV30; size: NA; J: TRBJ1-5; D: TRBD1; CDR3: CAWSQGDGKNQPQHF; DNA: TGTGCCTGGAGCCAGGGGGACGGGAAAAATCAGCCCCAGCATTTT
V: TRBV28; size: NA; J: TRBJ1-4; D: NA; CDR3: CASIPPLGVGITGNEKLFF; DNA: TGTGCCAGCATCCCACCCCTGGGTGTCGGGATTACCGGTAATGAAAAACTGTTTTTT
V: TRBV5-1; size: NA; J: TRBJ2-7; D: NA; CDR3: CASSQDNYEQYF; DNA: TGCGCCAGCAGCCAAGACAACTACGAGCAGTACTTC
V: TRBV5-1; size: NA; J: TRBJ2-2; D: NA; CDR3: CASSLGHANTGELFF; DNA: TGCGCCAGCAGCTTGGGACACGCGAACACCGGGGAGCTGTTTTTT
V: TRBV21-1; size: NA; J: TRBJ1-1; D: NA; CDR3: CASSTGDRGRLITEAFF; DNA: TGTGCCAGCAGCACGGGGGACAGGGGGCGTTTAATCACTGAAGCTTTCTTT
V: TRBV6-2/TRBV6-3; size: NA; J: TRBJ1-6; D: TRBD1; CDR3: CASSTPQGSYNSPLHF; DNA: TGTGCCAGCAGTACCCCACAGGGGTCCTATAATTCACCCCTCCACTTT
V: TRBV27; size: NA; J: TRBJ1-6; D: NA; CDR3: CASSLSQGRNSPLHF; DNA: TGTGCCAGCAGTTTATCACAGGGACGGAATTCACCCCTCCACTTT
V: TRBV5-4; size: NA; J: TRBJ2-7; D: TRBD2; CDR3: CASSVLAGSSYEQYF; DNA: TGTGCCAGCAGCGTCCTAGCGGGCAGCTCCTACGAGCAGTACTTC
V: TRBV3-1/TRBV3-2; size: NA; J: TRBJ2-3; D: NA; CDR3: CASSQRDTQYF; DNA: TGTGCCAGCTCCCAGAGGGATACGCAGTATTTT
V: TRBV9; size: NA; J: TRBJ2-7; D: NA; CDR3: CASSEGAGLTYEQYF; DNA: TGTGCCAGCAGCGAGGGAGCGGGTCTGACCTACGAGCAGTACTTC
V: TRBV9; size: NA; J: TRBJ1-1; D: NA; CDR3: CASSEQTGNTEAFF; DNA: TGTGCCAGCAGCGAACAGACAGGGAACACTGAAGCTTTCTTT
V: TRBV3-1/TRBV3-2; size: once; J: TRBJ2-5; D: NA; CDR3: CASSQNPGETQYF; DNA: TGTGCCAGCAGCCAAAACCCCGGGGAGACCCAGTACTTC
V: TRBV4-1; size: NA; J: TRBJ2-7; D: TRBD1; CDR3: CASSQYYVGQGAYEQYF; DNA: TGCGCCAGCAGCCAATATTATGTGGGACAGGGGGCCTACGAGCAGTACTTC
V: TRBV6-6; size: NA; J: TRBJ1-1; D: TRBD1; CDR3: CASSYSTGALNTEAFF; DNA: TGTGCCAGCAGTTACTCGACAGGGGCCCTTAACACTGAAGCTTTCTTT
V: TRBV28; size: once; J: TRBJ1-1; D: NA; CDR3: CASSLTPRGVTEAFF; DNA: TGTGCCAGCAGTTTAACCCCCCGGGGGGTCACTGAAGCTTTCTTT
V: TRBV5-4; size: NA; J: TRBJ1-2; D: TRBD1; CDR3: CASSYGTGDNGYTF; DNA: TGTGCCAGCAGCTACGGGACAGGGGATAATGGCTACACCTTC
V: TRBV18; size: NA; J: TRBJ1-1; D: NA; CDR3: CASSPQGPEAFF; DNA: TGTGCCAGCTCACCCCAGGGGCCTGAAGCTTTCTTT
V: TRBV20-1; size: NA; J: TRBJ1-2; D: NA; CDR3: CSASSSNYGYTF; DNA: TGCAGTGCTAGTTCTTCTAACTATGGCTACACCTTC
V: TRBV12-3/TRBV12-4; size: NA; J: TRBJ1-1; D: NA; CDR3: CAAARGGSEAFF; DNA: TGTGCCGCCGCTAGGGGAGGCTCTGAAGCTTTCTTT
V: TRBV6-5; size: NA; J: TRBJ1-5; D: NA; CDR3: CASGRSSNQPQHF; DNA: TGTGCCAGCGGGAGGTCGAGCAATCAGCCCCAGCATTTT